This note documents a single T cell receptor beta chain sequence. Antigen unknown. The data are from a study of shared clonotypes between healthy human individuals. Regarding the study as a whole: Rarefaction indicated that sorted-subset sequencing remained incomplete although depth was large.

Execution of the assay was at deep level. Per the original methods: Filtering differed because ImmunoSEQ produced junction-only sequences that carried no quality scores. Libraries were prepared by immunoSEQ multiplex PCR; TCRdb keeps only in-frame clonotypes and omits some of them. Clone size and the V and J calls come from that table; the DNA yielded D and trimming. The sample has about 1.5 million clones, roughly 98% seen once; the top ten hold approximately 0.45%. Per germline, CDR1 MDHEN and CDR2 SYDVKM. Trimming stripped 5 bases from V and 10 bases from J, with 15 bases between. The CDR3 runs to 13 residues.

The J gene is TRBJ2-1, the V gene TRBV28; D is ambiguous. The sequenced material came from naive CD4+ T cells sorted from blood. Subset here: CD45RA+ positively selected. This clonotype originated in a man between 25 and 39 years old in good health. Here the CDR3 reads CASSPNGDSEQFF. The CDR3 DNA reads TGTGCCAGCAGTCCCAATGGTGATTCCGAGCAGTTCTTC.